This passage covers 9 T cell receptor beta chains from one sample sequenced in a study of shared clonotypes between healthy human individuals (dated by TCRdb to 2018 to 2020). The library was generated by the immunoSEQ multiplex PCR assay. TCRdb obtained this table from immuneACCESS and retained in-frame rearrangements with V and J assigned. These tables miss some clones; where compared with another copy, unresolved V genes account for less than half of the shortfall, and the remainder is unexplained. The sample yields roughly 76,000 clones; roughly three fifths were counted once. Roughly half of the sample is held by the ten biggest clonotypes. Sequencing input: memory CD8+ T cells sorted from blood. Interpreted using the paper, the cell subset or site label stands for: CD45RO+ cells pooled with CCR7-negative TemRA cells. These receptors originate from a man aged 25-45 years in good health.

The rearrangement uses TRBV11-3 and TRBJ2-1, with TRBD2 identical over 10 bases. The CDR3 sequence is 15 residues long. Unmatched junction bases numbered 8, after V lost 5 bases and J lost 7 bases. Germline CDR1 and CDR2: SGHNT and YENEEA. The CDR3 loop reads CASSPRLAGRNEQFF. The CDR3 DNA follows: TGTGCCAGCAGCCCTCGACTAGCGGGTAGAAATGAGCAGTTCTTC.

The CDR3 loop is CASSLSNLADTQYF. The CDR3 DNA is TGTGCCAGCAGCTTGTCCAATTTGGCGGATACGCAGTATTTT. The chain joins TRBV5-4 to TRBJ2-3; no clear D. Per germline, CDR1 SGHNT and CDR2 YYREEE (reference sequence). V lost 1 base and J 6 bases, leaving 12 bases between the germline ends. The CDR3 totals 14 residues.

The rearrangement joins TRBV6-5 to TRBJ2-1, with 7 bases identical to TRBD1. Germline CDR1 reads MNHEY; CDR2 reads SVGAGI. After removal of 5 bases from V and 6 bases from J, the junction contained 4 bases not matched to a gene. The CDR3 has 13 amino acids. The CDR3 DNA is TGTGCCAGCAGTCAGGGGGTCGGCAATGAGCAGTTCTTC. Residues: CASSQGVGNEQFF.

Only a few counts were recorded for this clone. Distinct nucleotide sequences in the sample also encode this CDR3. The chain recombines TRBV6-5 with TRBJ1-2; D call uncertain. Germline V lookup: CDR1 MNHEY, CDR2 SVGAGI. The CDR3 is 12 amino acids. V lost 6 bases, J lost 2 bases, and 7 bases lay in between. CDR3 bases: TGTGCCAGCAGAGCTACGAACTATGGCTACACCTTC. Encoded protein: CASRATNYGYTF.

In DNA, the CDR3 is TGTGCCAGCTCACCACCGGTTAGGGCGCCCTACGAGCAGTACTTC. This codes for CASSPPVRAPYEQYF. The J gene is TRBJ2-7, the V gene TRBV18, with D unclear. This CDR3 spans 15 amino acids. V was clipped by 0 bases and J by 2 bases, with 11 bases between them. Germline CDR1 reads KGHSH; CDR2 reads LQKENI.

The chain's CDR3 is CASSPKAGSVQETQYF. CDR3 coding DNA: TGTGCCAGCAGCCCTAAAGCGGGATCGGTTCAAGAGACCCAGTACTTC. This chain joins TRBV13 and TRBJ2-5; 7 bases line up with TRBD2. There are 16 residues in the CDR3. CDR1 and CDR2 (germline): PRHDT, FYEKMQ (reference sequence). V was clipped by 5 bases and J by 2 bases; unmatched bases: 11.

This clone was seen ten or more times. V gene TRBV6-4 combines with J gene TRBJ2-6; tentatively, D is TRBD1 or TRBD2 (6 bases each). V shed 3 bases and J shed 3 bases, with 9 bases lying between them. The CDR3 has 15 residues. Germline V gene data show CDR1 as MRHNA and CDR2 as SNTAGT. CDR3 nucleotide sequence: TGTGCCAGCAGTGATGGGGGGCATGGGGCCAACGTCCTGACTTTC. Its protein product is CASSDGGHGANVLTF.

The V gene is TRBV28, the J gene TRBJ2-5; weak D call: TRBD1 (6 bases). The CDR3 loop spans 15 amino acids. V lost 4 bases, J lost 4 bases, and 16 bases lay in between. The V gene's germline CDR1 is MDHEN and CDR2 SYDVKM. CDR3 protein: CASSSLAQGTETQYF. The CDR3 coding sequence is TGTGCCAGCAGTTCCCTTGCACAGGGTACAGAGACCCAGTACTTC.

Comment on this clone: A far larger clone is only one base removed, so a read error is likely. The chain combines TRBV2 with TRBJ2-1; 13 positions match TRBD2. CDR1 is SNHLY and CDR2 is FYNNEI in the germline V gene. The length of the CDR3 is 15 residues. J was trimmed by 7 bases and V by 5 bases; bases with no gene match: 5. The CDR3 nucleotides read TGTGCCAGCAGTCCGGCGACTAGCGGGAGGAATGAGCAGTTCTTC. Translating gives CASSPATSGRNEQFF.